Below, 4 T cell receptor beta chains from the same sample are listed, as sequenced in a study of shared T cell receptors in the human thymus. The data were produced by immunoSEQ multiplex PCR, yet TCRdb's version contains in-frame clones alone and is incomplete. Among just under 550,000 clones listed, approximately 80% were seen once. This sample was also put to use in a study of human thymus T cells.

Sequencing was performed on thymocytes. These receptors all come from a boy younger than two with a congenital heart defect.

CDR3 protein: CASSFSGTSTDTQYF. For the CDR3, the DNA is TGCGCCAGCAGCTTTAGCGGCACTAGCACAGATACGCAGTATTTT. The chain combines TRBV5-1 with TRBJ2-3; D possibly corresponds to TRBD2 (6 bases). This CDR3 has 15 amino acids. V was shortened by 2 bases and J by 0 bases, with 10 bases between the two germline ends. Germline V gene sequence: CDR1 SGHRS, CDR2 YFSETQ.

This clone showed up just a few times. Other DNA sequences in the same sample also yield this CDR3. The chain has TRBV20-1 and TRBJ2-7; D ambiguous. Trimming removed 3 bases at V and 3 bases at J, with 6 bases between. Looked up from germline, CDR1 is DFQATT and CDR2 is SNEGSKA (reference sequence). The CDR3 is 11 residues long. CDR3 protein: CSASLYYEQYF. The CDR3 bases are TGCAGTGCTAGTCTTTACTACGAGCAGTACTTC.

This chain connects TRBV9 to TRBJ2-3; 8 bases line up with TRBD1. Losses at the gene ends were 7 bases for V and 1 base for J; bases not matched to a gene: 8. CDR1 is SGDLS, CDR2 YYNGEE, per germline. CDR3 size: 15 residues. The CDR3 nucleotides are TGTGCCAGCCCCCCGGAACAGGGGGGCACAGATACGCAGTATTTT. Amino acids: CASPPEQGGTDTQYF.

V usage is TRBV7-9 and J usage is TRBJ1-2; possibly TRBD1 for D (5 bases). The CDR3 consists of 14 residues. V was clipped by 2 bases and J by 6 bases, with 13 bases between them. Looked up from germline, CDR1 is SEHNR and CDR2 is FQNEAQ (reference sequence). The CDR3 sequence: CASSLRRGSNGYTF. Here the CDR3 DNA reads TGTGCCAGCAGCTTACGGAGGGGTTCAAATGGCTACACCTTC.